The 8 T cell receptor beta chains in this list originate from one sample, sequenced in a study of T cell clones after liver transplantation. Measured with immunoSEQ multiplex PCR; TCRdb has only the in-frame clones, and not every one. Found here are roughly 100,000 clones, approximately 78% of them singletons; the top ten hold 0.8% to 1%. This specimen consisted of CD4+ T cells from blood, obtained before liver transplant. These receptors all come from a human donor who received a liver transplant.

This clone showed up just once. The chain employs TRBV10-3 and TRBJ2-1; TRBD1 matches at 11 bases. The germline V gene has CDR1 ENHRY and CDR2 SYGVKD. V shed 7 bases, J shed 5 bases, and the junction held 7 bases outside the gene matches. The CDR3 covers 15 residues. Written as DNA, the CDR3 is TGTGCCATCACTCCGGGACAGGGGGTAGACAATGAGCAGTTCTTC. Translating it yields CAITPGQGVDNEQFF.

The chain links TRBV5-1 to TRBJ1-2; D not certain. V was trimmed by 0 bases and J by 4 bases, leaving 22 bases between them. The CDR3 consists of 18 residues. In germline, CDR1 is SGHRS, CDR2 YFSETQ. CDR3 amino acids: CASSLATGATGKGYGYTF. For the CDR3, the DNA is TGCGCCAGCAGCTTGGCCACCGGAGCGACGGGAAAAGGCTATGGCTACACCTTC.

The chain uses TRBV5-1 and TRBJ2-7, with TRBD1 matching over 11 bases. J was trimmed by 0 bases and V by 4 bases; bases with no gene match: 9. CDR1 and CDR2 from the germline V gene are SGHRS and YFSETQ. The CDR3 has 17 residues. In DNA, the CDR3 is TGCGCCAGCAGCCGCGGGACAGGGGGAGGAACCTCCTACGAGCAGTACTTC. As protein: CASSRGTGGGTSYEQYF.

The J gene is TRBJ2-5, the V gene TRBV2; 9 nucleotides line up with TRBD1. The CDR3 loop spans 15 amino acids. In germline, CDR1 is SNHLY, CDR2 FYNNEI. Losses at the gene ends were 6 bases for V and 4 bases for J; bases not matched to a gene: 9. CDR3 sequence: CASRPNRGLVETQYF. The DNA for the CDR3 is TGTGCCAGCAGACCAAACAGGGGGCTGGTAGAGACCCAGTACTTC.

The V and J genes are TRBV7-2 and TRBJ2-7; 7 bases align to TRBD2. The CDR3 runs to 16 residues. Germline-derived CDR1 and CDR2 are SGHTA and FQGNSA. Trimming cost V 1 base and J 0 bases; bases outside gene matches: 6. CDR3 sequence (DNA): TGTGCCAGCAGCTTAGGGATCACTAGCGTCTCCTACGAGCAGTACTTC. Protein product: CASSLGITSVSYEQYF.

The V gene is TRBV19, the J gene TRBJ2-1, with D tentatively TRBD1 (6 bases). The CDR3 is made up of 11 amino acids. V was pared by 6 bases and J by 11 bases, with 11 bases between. Germline loops: CDR1 LNHDA, CDR2 SQIVND (reference sequence). The CDR3 protein is CASRHRDKQFF. The CDR3 nucleotides are TGTGCCAGTAGACACCGGGACAAGCAGTTCTTC.

The rearrangement joins TRBV6-5 to TRBJ1-5, with TRBD1 identical over 10 bases. The length of the CDR3 is 13 residues. The germline CDR1 and CDR2 sequences are MNHEY and SVGAGI. Losses at the gene ends were 7 bases for V and 7 bases for J; bases not matched to a gene: 4. CDR3 residues: CASTWTGGQPQHF. The CDR3 nucleotides read TGTGCCAGCACCTGGACAGGGGGACAGCCCCAGCATTTT.

V usage is TRBV27 and J usage is TRBJ2-5; 12 bases line up with TRBD2. Germline assignment: CDR1 MNHEY and CDR2 SMNVEV (reference sequence). The CDR3 has 17 amino acids. With V trimmed by 5 bases and J by 6 bases, 13 bases remained unmatched. The CDR3 loop reads CASSPSGLAGKGKTQYF. CDR3 in DNA: TGTGCCAGCAGTCCATCGGGACTAGCGGGTAAGGGTAAGACCCAGTACTTC.